A single sample gave rise to the 32 T cell receptor beta chains below, sequenced in a study of blood T cells in healthy people across ages. Using a J-beta primer mix together with a sample-barcoded 5' primer, a second PCR was run for about 6 to 12 cycles. TCRdb redid the calling of the 5' RACE reads with MiXCR, one entry per CDR3 protein. This table holds about 640,000 distinct CDR3 sequences, 58% found once. The specimen was blood. The receptors shown here come from a man aged 55 to 70 in good health.

The chain recombines TRBV6-6 with TRBJ2-3; D uncertain. The CDR3 covers 16 residues. Trimming took 6 bases from V and 4 from J, leaving 20 bases between them. Germline lookup yields CDR1 MNHNY and CDR2 SVGAGI (reference sequence). The CDR3 sequence: CASSHRTAPVADTQYF. The CDR3 bases are TGTGCCAGCAGCCACCGGACCGCCCCTGTGGCAGATACGCAGTATTTT.

The J gene is TRBJ1-1, the V gene TRBV2, with D perhaps matching TRBD1 (5 bases). The V gene lost 6 bases and the J gene lost 0 bases, with 11 bases spanning the gap. This CDR3 region has 14 residues. The germline V gene has CDR1 SNHLY and CDR2 FYNNEI. CDR3 nucleotide sequence: TGTGCCAGCAGCGACCAGGGCGTGAACACTGAAGCTTTCTTT. It is translated as CASSDQGVNTEAFF. Based on the CDR3 plus reference TRBV2 and TRBJ1-1, the full variable domain is EPEVTQTPSHQVTQMGQEVILRCVPISNHLYFYWYRQILGQKVEFLVSFYNNEISEKSEIFDDQFSVERPDGSNFTLKIRSTKLEDSAMYFCASSDQGVNTEAFFGQGTRLTVV.

The rearrangement joins TRBV5-5 to TRBJ2-4, with TRBD1 matching over 8 bases. The end of the DNA fits TRBJ2-7 better, so the J call may be wrong. Per the germline V gene, CDR1 is SGHKS and CDR2 is YYEKEE (reference sequence). The CDR3 is 14 residues long. CDR3 bases: TGTGCCAGCAGCTTACAGGGGGATCCCTACGAGCAGTACTTC. It encodes CASSLQGDPYEQYF.

This clonotype came up once. The chain recombines TRBV4-1 with TRBJ1-4, with a possible D match to TRBD1 (5 bases). V was pared by 5 bases and J by 5 bases, with 9 bases between. Germline loops: CDR1 MGHRA, CDR2 YSYEKL. This CDR3 has 13 amino acids. This CDR3 is CASSREGNEKLFF. Here the CDR3 DNA reads TGCGCCAGCAGCAGGGAGGGGAATGAAAAACTGTTTTTT.

Only a few counts were recorded for this clonotype. The CDR3 DNA is TGCAGCGTTGGCACCCTCCGGGACAGGCTCTACGAGCAGTACTTC. It codes for CSVGTLRDRLYEQYF. The V and J genes are TRBV29-1 and TRBJ2-7, with TRBD1 matching 8 bases. V lost 4 bases, J lost 3 bases, and 11 bases stayed unmatched. Germline V gene data show CDR1 as SQVTM and CDR2 as ANQGSEA. The length of the CDR3 is 15 residues.

The V and J genes are TRBV2 and TRBJ1-2; 7 positions agree with TRBD1. Unmatched junction bases numbered 4, after V lost 6 bases and J lost 3 bases. Per the germline V gene, CDR1 is SNHLY and CDR2 is FYNNEI. This CDR3 contains 13 residues. CDR3 loop: CASSRGQYYGYTF. CDR3 bases: TGTGCCAGCAGCCGGGGACAGTACTATGGCTACACCTTC. Drawing the rest from reference TRBV2 and TRBJ1-2, the complete variable domain is EPEVTQTPSHQVTQMGQEVILRCVPISNHLYFYWYRQILGQKVEFLVSFYNNEISEKSEIFDDQFSVERPDGSNFTLKIRSTKLEDSAMYFCASSRGQYYGYTFGSGTRLTVV.

This clonotype came up once. An end of the junction does not agree with germline; a read error may underlie this. The V and J genes are TRBV20-1 and TRBJ2-4, with TRBD1 as a possible D gene (6 bases). The last part of the DNA fits TRBJ2-7 better; the J call may be wrong. This CDR3 region has 11 residues. Germline CDR1 and CDR2: DFQATT and SNEGSKA (reference sequence). CDR3 coding DNA: TGCGGTGCTAGGGGACAACCCGAGCAGTACTTC. It yields the protein CGARGQPEQYF.

The V gene is TRBV20-1, the J gene TRBJ2-5, with D maybe TRBD2 (6 bases). Germline-derived CDR1 and CDR2 are DFQATT and SNEGSKA (reference sequence). Trimming removed 7 bases at V and 4 bases at J, with 13 bases between. The CDR3 has 12 residues. CDR3 residues: CSVGTGPETQYF. The CDR3, as DNA: TGCAGTGTCGGGACTGGACCAGAGACCCAGTACTTC.

This chain uses TRBV6-6 with TRBJ2-5, with 10 bases matching TRBD2. V shed 6 bases and J 4 bases; nucleotides not matched to a gene: 8. This CDR3 is 15 amino acids long. Per the germline V gene, CDR1 is MNHNY and CDR2 is SVGAGI (reference sequence). The CDR3 region is CASSPYPSGGETQYF. As DNA, the CDR3 is TGTGCCAGCAGCCCCTACCCTAGCGGGGGAGAGACCCAGTACTTC.

The sample holds a few counts of this clonotype. The chain links TRBV4-2 to TRBJ2-6; TRBD1 matches at 10 bases. This CDR3 comprises 19 residues. Unmatched junction bases numbered 9, after V lost 4 bases and J lost 0 bases. The germline gives CDR1 LGHNA, CDR2 YNFKEQ. The CDR3 DNA follows: TGTGCCAGCAGCCCAAGGAGACAGGGGGCGGCCTCTGGGGCCAACGTCCTGACTTTC. Amino acid sequence: CASSPRRQGAASGANVLTF.

The V call is TRBV27, the J call TRBJ1-2; D is possibly TRBD1 (6 bases). Trimming removed 9 bases at V and 2 bases at J, with 16 bases between. This CDR3 region has 14 residues. The germline gives CDR1 MNHEY, CDR2 SMNVEV (reference sequence). The CDR3 nucleotides read TGTGCCAGAGCTCAGGGGTATAAGAACTATGGCTACACCTTC. It translates to CARAQGYKNYGYTF.

J is TRBJ1-6 and V is TRBV2, with D perhaps matching TRBD1 (6 bases). V gave up 3 bases and J gave up 3 bases, with 9 bases separating them. The CDR3 runs to 15 residues. Germline values: CDR1 SNHLY, CDR2 FYNNEI. The CDR3 region is CASSDGQIYNSPLHF. The CDR3, as DNA: TGTGCCAGCAGTGATGGACAGATCTATAATTCACCCCTCCACTTT. Combining the CDR3 with reference TRBV2 and TRBJ1-6 gives the whole variable domain EPEVTQTPSHQVTQMGQEVILRCVPISNHLYFYWYRQILGQKVEFLVSFYNNEISEKSEIFDDQFSVERPDGSNFTLKIRSTKLEDSAMYFCASSDGQIYNSPLHFGNGTRLTVT.

About this clonotype itself: The junction differs from germline at one of its ends, possibly a read error. V usage is TRBV4-2 and J usage is TRBJ2-6, with D perhaps TRBD2 (6 bases). The CDR3 is made up of 17 amino acids. Germline loops: CDR1 LGHNA, CDR2 YNFKEQ. The CDR3 region is CASSQPGGVSGANALTF. CDR3 in DNA: TGTGCCAGCAGCCAACCTGGAGGGGTCTCTGGGGCCAACGCCCTGACTTTC.

This chain links TRBV12-3 or TRBV12-4 with TRBJ2-5; D gene uncertain. This CDR3 has 13 residues. Trimming took 5 bases from V and 5 from J, leaving 12 bases between them. CDR3 DNA: TGTGCCAGCAGTGACCTAGTGGTCGAGACCCAGTACTTC. The encoded protein is CASSDLVVETQYF.

The V call is TRBV12-3 or TRBV12-4, the J call TRBJ2-3; 8 bases align to TRBD2. The CDR3 loop spans 16 amino acids. V gave up 6 bases and J gave up 2 bases; unmatched junction bases: 10. DNA for the CDR3: TGTGCCAGCAGCCTCAACGTAGCGGGGAACACAGATACGCAGTATTTT. This encodes CASSLNVAGNTDTQYF.

V and J are TRBV9 and TRBJ2-7, with D maybe TRBD2 (6 bases). Near its end, the DNA agrees better with TRBJ2-5, so the J call may be wrong. Germline CDR1 and CDR2: SGDLS and YYNGEE. The CDR3 is 15 amino acids. The CDR3 DNA follows: TGTGCCAGCAGCGTAGGATGGGGGGTAGGGGAGACCCAGTACTTC. This gives the protein CASSVGWGVGETQYF.

This chain uses TRBV4-1 with TRBJ2-5; 9 nucleotides match TRBD1. The CDR3 has 16 amino acids. V was clipped by 5 bases and J by 4 bases; unmatched bases: 11. In germline, CDR1 is MGHRA, CDR2 YSYEKL. The chain's CDR3 is CASSRLEGTGTETQYF. The CDR3 nucleotides are TGCGCCAGCAGCAGGCTTGAGGGGACAGGGACAGAGACCCAGTACTTC.

The V gene is TRBV6-5, the J gene TRBJ1-6, with D tentatively TRBD1 (6 bases). Germline V gene lookup returns CDR1 MNHEY and CDR2 SVGAGI. The CDR3 is 18 amino acids. The V gene lost 0 bases and the J gene lost 0 bases, with 12 bases spanning the gap. The DNA for the CDR3 is TGTGCCAGCAGTTACTCCTCGACAGGAAGCTCCTATAATTCACCCCTCCACTTT. Protein product: CASSYSSTGSSYNSPLHF.

V gene TRBV9 combines with J gene TRBJ2-1; D remains unclear. V was shortened by 2 bases and J by 1 base, with 7 bases between the two germline ends. This CDR3 is 14 amino acids long. CDR1 is SGDLS and CDR2 is YYNGEE in the germline V gene. The CDR3 nucleotides are TGTGCCAGCAGCGTCGGGCGGTCCTACAATGAGCAGTTCTTC. This sequence encodes CASSVGRSYNEQFF. The full variable domain, rest sourced from reference TRBV9 and TRBJ2-1, is DSGVTQTPKHLITATGQRVTLRCSPRSGDLSVYWYQQSLDQGLQFLIQYYNGEERAKGNILERFSAQQFPDLHSELNLSSLELGDSALYFCASSVGRSYNEQFFGPGTRLTVL.

This clonotype has a handful of counts. J is TRBJ2-7 and V is TRBV5-5; 11 nucleotides align to TRBD2. Germline loops: CDR1 SGHKS, CDR2 YYEKEE (reference sequence). The V segment lost 0 bases and the J segment 6 bases; nucleotides outside the gene matches: 11. The CDR3 is 17 residues long. Here the CDR3 reads CASSLEGSTSGVAEQYF. CDR3 in DNA: TGTGCCAGCAGCTTGGAAGGGTCGACTAGCGGGGTGGCCGAGCAGTACTTC.

V usage is TRBV9 and J usage is TRBJ2-6, with a weak D call TRBD1 (6 bases). The germline CDR1 and CDR2 sequences are SGDLS and YYNGEE. V was clipped by 3 bases and J by 2 bases, with 9 bases between them. This CDR3 contains 15 residues. The CDR3 region has the DNA TGTGCCAGCAGCGCACAGGGCCCTGGGGCCAACGTCCTGACTTTC. Translated, it gives CASSAQGPGANVLTF. Variable domain in full (rest from reference TRBV9 and TRBJ2-6): DSGVTQTPKHLITATGQRVTLRCSPRSGDLSVYWYQQSLDQGLQFLIQYYNGEERAKGNILERFSAQQFPDLHSELNLSSLELGDSALYFCASSAQGPGANVLTFGAGSRLTVL.

Written as DNA, the CDR3 is TGTGCCAGCAGCCAAGACCGGACACATGAAAAACTGTTTTTT. Its translation: CASSQDRTHEKLFF. The chain has TRBV3-1 and TRBJ1-4; TRBD1 might be the D (5 bases). The CDR3 consists of 14 residues. The V gene lost 0 bases and the J gene lost 6 bases, with 8 bases spanning the gap. The V gene's germline CDR1 is LGHDT and CDR2 YNNKEL (reference sequence).

This clonotype has a count of ten or more. The V gene is TRBV9, the J gene TRBJ2-3, with TRBD1 as a possible D gene (5 bases). Trimming stripped 4 bases from V and 10 bases from J, with 16 bases between. In germline, CDR1 is SGDLS, CDR2 YYNGEE. The CDR3 totals 13 residues. The CDR3, as DNA: TGTGCCAGCAGCCTATCGACAGTATCAGCGCAGTATTTT. Translated: CASSLSTVSAQYF.

The sample holds a few counts of this clonotype. CDR3 sequence: CASSESTGIHEQYF. The CDR3 DNA is TGCGCCAGCAGTGAGTCCACAGGGATCCACGAGCAGTACTTC. The chain is built from TRBV10-1 and TRBJ2-7, with D perhaps matching TRBD1 (6 bases). The CDR3 covers 14 residues. Germline V gene data show CDR1 as WNHNN and CDR2 as SYGVQD (reference sequence). The germline V and J ends were trimmed by 0 bases and 5 bases, with 11 bases remaining between them.

The J gene is TRBJ1-5, the V gene TRBV28; D unresolved. Trimming left V 5 bases short and J 0 bases short, with 11 bases between. The germline V gene encodes CDR1 MDHEN and CDR2 SYDVKM. The CDR3 runs 15 residues. CDR3 DNA: TGTGCCAGCAGTCTCATGGGTTATAGCAATCAGCCCCAGCATTTT. Its translation is CASSLMGYSNQPQHF.

The chain couples TRBV7-6 to TRBJ1-1, with 9 bases matching TRBD1. The ends lost 4 bases at V and 2 bases at J; junction bases unmatched: 11. The CDR3 sequence is 17 residues long. Looked up from germline, CDR1 is SGHVS and CDR2 is FNYEAQ. In nucleotides, the CDR3 is TGTGCCAGCAGCTCCCTTCCCCGGGACAGGGCTAACACTGAAGCTTTCTTT. Translated, it gives CASSSLPRDRANTEAFF.

This clonotype was detected only a few times. This chain links TRBV20-1 with TRBJ2-1, with D possibly TRBD2 on 7 matching bases. With 0 bases removed from V and 5 bases from J, the gap between germline ends came to 14 bases. The germline gives CDR1 DFQATT, CDR2 SNEGSKA (reference sequence). CDR3 length equals 15 residues. CDR3 sequence: CSARDFAGANNEQFF. Written as DNA, the CDR3 is TGCAGTGCTAGAGATTTTGCGGGGGCCAACAATGAGCAGTTCTTC.

CDR3 in DNA: TGCAGTGCCAGACCCGGGGGCCAAGAGACCCAGTACTTC. Protein product: CSARPGGQETQYF. This chain joins TRBV20-1 and TRBJ2-5, with D possibly being TRBD2 (6 bases). The germline gives CDR1 DFQATT, CDR2 SNEGSKA (reference sequence). There are 13 residues in the CDR3. Between the trimmed V and J ends, which lost 6 bases and 1 base, there was a span of 12 bases.

This chain uses TRBV7-2 with TRBJ1-1; no reliable D call. Per the germline V gene, CDR1 is SGHTA and CDR2 is FQGNSA. Trimming left V 6 bases short and J 5 bases short, with 22 bases between. The length of the CDR3 is 16 residues. Written as DNA, the CDR3 is TGTGCCAGCAGGCCCGGTTGGCCCGGCTTTAGAACTGAAGCTTTCTTT. Its translation: CASRPGWPGFRTEAFF.

V and J are TRBV28 and TRBJ2-3; the match to TRBD2 covers 7 bases. From germline, CDR1 is MDHEN and CDR2 SYDVKM. V trimming: 9 bases; J trimming: 4 bases; junction bases outside the gene matches: 4. This CDR3 has 12 residues. The CDR3 here is CASSGGPDTQYF. The CDR3 bases are TGTGCCAGTTCGGGGGGTCCAGATACGCAGTATTTT.

The genes are TRBV4-1 and TRBJ1-2; D not resolved. The CDR3 runs 14 residues. Germline V gives CDR1 MGHRA, CDR2 YSYEKL. The V end was cut by 2 bases, the J end by 6 bases, with 13 bases between. CDR3 amino acids: CASSQRPLLDGYTF. The CDR3 DNA reads TGCGCCAGCAGCCAACGTCCCTTGCTCGATGGCTACACCTTC.

The chain combines TRBV18 with TRBJ2-5; D gene ambiguous. Germline values: CDR1 KGHSH, CDR2 LQKENI. V lost 1 base, J lost 4 bases, and 13 bases lay in between. The CDR3 covers 15 residues. This CDR3 reads CASSPLMSEAETQYF. CDR3 DNA: TGTGCCAGCTCACCACTAATGTCGGAAGCAGAGACCCAGTACTTC.